This T cell receptor beta chain was sequenced for a study of T cells in localized non-small cell lung cancer. The study's findings and limits: A median around 57 of the top 100 tumor clones appeared in adjacent lung. Longer survival (overall) was linked to higher T cell density in blood.

Clones were read by immunoSEQ multiplex PCR, and TCRdb kept only the in-frame ones, dropping some. The sample shows several thousand clones, about 46% of them seen only once. Concerning this clone: The antigen remains undetermined.

Germline V CDR1 and CDR2: SGHNT, YENEEA. V was pared by 5 bases and J by 5 bases, with 10 bases of the junction left unmatched. This CDR3 region has 15 residues. This clonotype was obtained from a man aged 35 to 69 with stage III lung adenocarcinoma. The sequencing here drew on lung tumor tissue, taken before any cancer treatment. The chain uses TRBV11-3 and TRBJ2-5, with 8 bases fitting TRBD2. The DNA of the CDR3 is TGTGCCAGCAGCCCACCGACGGGGGGGACGGAGACCCAGTACTTC. Protein product: CASSPPTGGTETQYF.